Below are 30 T cell receptor beta chains sequenced from a single sample in a study of blood T cells in healthy people across ages. A J-beta primer mix and a sample-barcoded 5' primer were used in a second PCR of about 7 to 12 cycles. TCRdb independently ran MiXCR on the 5' RACE reads; one entry per CDR3 protein. The table includes some 1,800,000 distinct CDR3 sequences, 35% to 50% detected once. Sequencing was carried out using blood. All receptors derive from a human donor in good health.

The chain combines TRBV11-2 with TRBJ2-5, with D possibly being TRBD1 or TRBD2 (6 bases each). The CDR3 has 14 amino acids. The V and J ends lost 3 bases and 4 bases respectively, with 12 bases between them. CDR1 is SGHAT and CDR2 is FQNNGV in the germline V gene. CDR3 amino acids: CASSFTGARETQYF. DNA of the CDR3: TGTGCCAGCAGCTTTACGGGGGCCCGAGAGACCCAGTACTTC.

The V call is TRBV7-9, the J call TRBJ1-1; tentatively, D is TRBD1 (6 bases). This CDR3 has 15 amino acids. The germline V gene has CDR1 SEHNR and CDR2 FQNEAQ (reference sequence). V lost 6 bases and J lost 2, with 16 bases in between. In DNA form, the CDR3 reads TGTGCCAGCAGGCAACGAATGGACAGAAACACTGAAGCTTTCTTT. This encodes CASRQRMDRNTEAFF.

This clonotype was seen at least ten times. This sequence joins TRBV29-1 and TRBJ2-3; possibly TRBD1 for D (5 bases). The CDR3 covers 14 residues. Looked up from germline, CDR1 is SQVTM and CDR2 is ANQGSEA. Trimming removed 6 bases from V and 6 bases from J, with 19 bases in between. CDR3 nucleotide sequence: TGCAGCGTCTCCGAGGCTTGGGGCGGCGATACGCAGTATTTT. Protein product: CSVSEAWGGDTQYF.

The V and J genes are TRBV7-2 and TRBJ1-2, with a tentative D call TRBD1 (6 bases). The CDR3 extends over 14 amino acids. Germline CDR1 and CDR2: SGHTA and FQGNSA. Trimming took 7 bases from V and 3 from J, leaving 15 bases between them. In DNA form, the CDR3 reads TGTGCCAGCATCGACAGGTTGAGGGACTATGGCTACACCTTC. Its protein is CASIDRLRDYGYTF.

This clonotype was counted between two and nine times. The V gene is TRBV15, the J gene TRBJ2-4, with 7 positions matching TRBD1. The CDR3 consists of 14 residues. From germline, CDR1 is LNHNV and CDR2 YYDKDF (reference sequence). The V gene end was trimmed by 0 bases and the J gene end by 7 bases; junction bases not matched to a gene: 3. The CDR3 here is CATSRDVQGNIQYF. The CDR3 DNA reads TGTGCCACCAGCAGAGATGTACAGGGGAACATTCAGTACTTC.

The rearrangement links TRBV7-2 to TRBJ2-5; D ambiguous. CDR1 SGHTA and CDR2 FQGNSA come from the germline V gene. This CDR3 contains 15 residues. The ends were cut back, 7 bases at V and 2 bases at J, with 17 bases in the middle. In DNA, the CDR3 is TGTGCCAGCACCTCGGCTGGCCCCCTACAAGAGACCCAGTACTTC. Translating gives CASTSAGPLQETQYF.

This clonotype has just a few counts. The genes are TRBV28 and TRBJ1-4; 7 bases match TRBD1. V trimming: 5 bases; J trimming: 2 bases; junction bases outside the gene matches: 5. CDR1 is MDHEN and CDR2 is SYDVKM in the germline V gene. This CDR3 has 15 amino acids. The CDR3 coding sequence is TGTGCCAGCAGTCCGCCACAGGGGACTAATGAAAAACTGTTTTTT. Protein: CASSPPQGTNEKLFF.

The rearrangement joins TRBV3-1 to TRBJ2-4; possibly TRBD2 for D (5 bases). The germline CDR1 and CDR2 sequences are LGHDT and YNNKEL (reference sequence). Trimming removed 4 bases from V and 8 bases from J, with 15 bases in between. The length of the CDR3 is 14 residues. The CDR3 coding sequence is TGTGCCAGCAGCCGGTATAGACTATCAGACATTCAGTACTTC. This sequence encodes CASSRYRLSDIQYF.

The J gene is TRBJ2-7, the V gene TRBV20-1; D possibly corresponds to TRBD1 (5 bases). The germline V gene encodes CDR1 DFQATT and CDR2 SNEGSKA (reference sequence). CDR3 length: 16 amino acids. Trimming took 1 base from V and 2 from J, leaving 18 bases between them. The CDR3 loop is CSARALRAGQTYEQYF. Here the CDR3 DNA reads TGCAGTGCTAGAGCGCTTAGGGCAGGGCAAACCTACGAGCAGTACTTC.

This clonotype was found a few times. The chain employs TRBV7-2 and TRBJ1-2; D is unclear. Germline V gene sequence: CDR1 SGHTA, CDR2 FQGNSA. V was pared by 4 bases and J by 0 bases, with 12 bases between. The CDR3 loop spans 15 amino acids. The CDR3 loop reads CASSWFPDPNYGYTF. The CDR3 nucleotides read TGTGCCAGCAGCTGGTTCCCGGACCCTAACTATGGCTACACCTTC.

Worth noting for this clonotype: The junction departs from germline at one end; a sequencing error may be responsible. The chain links TRBV27 to TRBJ2-1; D may be TRBD1 (6 bases). CDR3 length: 13 residues. Germline CDR1 MNHEY, CDR2 SMNVEV (reference sequence). The CDR3 region has the DNA TGTGCCAGCAGGGGGACACCGTACAATGGGCAGTTCTTC. This codes for CASRGTPYNGQFF.

This clonotype was observed a few times. V usage is TRBV5-1 and J usage is TRBJ1-1; D not certain. Per the germline V gene, CDR1 is SGHRS and CDR2 is YFSETQ. Trimming left V 0 bases short and J 6 bases short, with 12 bases between. CDR3 size: 14 residues. The CDR3 DNA sequence: TGCGCCAGCAGCTTGGGGGTCAGGATGGCTGAAGCTTTCTTT. It codes for CASSLGVRMAEAFF.

This clonotype was seen only once. The chain combines TRBV7-9 with TRBJ2-5, with D hard to call. Matching the DNA end better, TRBJ2-7 makes the J call doubtful. CDR1 is SEHNR and CDR2 is FQNEAQ in the germline V gene (reference sequence). The CDR3 extends over 13 amino acids. CDR3 nucleotide sequence: TGTGCCAGCAGCCGAGGAAGTGTCCACGAGCAGTACTTC. It is translated as CASSRGSVHEQYF.

This clonotype was seen a handful of times. V is TRBV20-1 and J is TRBJ1-5; possibly TRBD1 for D (5 bases). From germline, CDR1 is DFQATT and CDR2 SNEGSKA (reference sequence). The CDR3 extends over 14 amino acids. V lost 0 bases and J lost 4, with 10 bases in between. The CDR3 reads CSARDFRGNQPQHF. The CDR3 bases are TGCAGTGCTAGAGATTTTCGGGGGAATCAGCCCCAGCATTTT.

The rearrangement joins TRBV12-3 or TRBV12-4 to TRBJ1-2; D gene uncertain. This CDR3 is built from 12 residues. V lost 5 bases to trimming and J lost 5 bases, with 9 bases between them. The CDR3 loop reads CASSDWGYGYTF. The CDR3 coding sequence is TGTGCCAGCAGTGATTGGGGTTATGGCTACACCTTC.

This chain uses TRBV7-9 with TRBJ2-1; D is possibly TRBD1 (6 bases). The CDR3 length is 16 residues. The ends were cut back, 5 bases at V and 4 bases at J, with 18 bases in the middle. Germline V gives CDR1 SEHNR, CDR2 FQNEAQ (reference sequence). CDR3 in DNA: TGTGCCAGCAGCGCGTCACAGGGTTCACAGTACAATGAGCAGTTCTTC. Its protein is CASSASQGSQYNEQFF.

This chain joins TRBV6-5 and TRBJ1-5; D unresolved. Germline CDR1 MNHEY, CDR2 SVGAGI. CDR3 length: 13 amino acids. V was pared by 4 bases and J by 6 bases, with 10 bases between. CDR3 sequence: CASSWTGSQPQHF. Written as DNA, the CDR3 is TGTGCCAGCAGTTGGACGGGGAGTCAGCCCCAGCATTTT.

V and J are TRBV12-3 or TRBV12-4 and TRBJ1-1, with a weak D call TRBD1 (5 bases). The CDR3 runs to 14 residues. Trimming left V 6 bases short and J 1 base short, with 12 bases between. This CDR3 is CASRMTEKNTEAFF. CDR3 in DNA: TGTGCCAGCAGAATGACAGAGAAGAACACTGAAGCTTTCTTT.

This clonotype was picked up a small number of times. V is TRBV7-2 and J is TRBJ1-2, with TRBD1 identical over 11 bases. Per germline, CDR1 SGHTA and CDR2 FQGNSA. This CDR3 comprises 14 residues. The junction had 3 bases not matched to a gene; V was cut back by 5 bases and J by 4 bases. The CDR3 coding sequence is TGTGCCAGCAGCAAGGGGACAGGGGGCTATGGCTACACCTTC. It codes for CASSKGTGGYGYTF. Together with reference TRBV7-2 and TRBJ1-2, the CDR3 gives the full variable domain: GAGVSQSPSNKVTEKGKDVELRCDPISGHTALYWYRQSLGQGLEFLIYFQGNSAPDKSGLPSDRFSAERTGGSVSTLTIQRTQQEDSAVYLCASSKGTGGYGYTFGSGTRLTVV.

With regard to this clonotype: A much larger clone differs by one base, so this may be a read error. The chain joins TRBV10-3 to TRBJ2-1, with D maybe TRBD2 (5 bases). Germline V CDR1 and CDR2: ENHRY, SYGVKD. V was pared by 8 bases and J by 12 bases, with 14 bases between. This CDR3 spans 11 amino acids. The CDR3 here is CAIGQEGGQFF. Here the CDR3 DNA reads TGTGCCATCGGTCAAGAGGGTGGGCAGTTCTTC.

The genes are TRBV20-1 and TRBJ2-5; D is unclear. The V end was cut by 4 bases, the J end by 13 bases, with 28 bases between. Germline V gives CDR1 DFQATT, CDR2 SNEGSKA (reference sequence). The CDR3 has 15 amino acids. Here the CDR3 reads CSATSIRNSSYERYF. CDR3 nucleotides: TGCAGTGCTACTTCGATCCGGAATAGCTCCTACGAGCGGTACTTC.

The rearrangement joins TRBV4-3 to TRBJ1-5; no clear D. V was trimmed by 2 bases and J by 2 bases, leaving 10 bases between them. Germline CDR1 LGHNA, CDR2 YSLEER. The CDR3 runs to 15 residues. The CDR3 protein is CASSQYGDGNQPQHF. In DNA form, the CDR3 reads TGCGCCAGCAGCCAATACGGGGATGGCAATCAGCCCCAGCATTTT.

This chain links TRBV7-2 with TRBJ2-4, with D tentatively TRBD2 (6 bases). The CDR3 consists of 14 residues. Germline values: CDR1 SGHTA, CDR2 FQGNSA. V was cut by 5 bases and J by 13 bases, with 21 bases left in between. The CDR3 sequence is CASSESGTFGEQYF. As DNA, the CDR3 is TGTGCCAGCAGCGAATCCGGGACTTTCGGTGAGCAGTACTTC.

J is TRBJ2-1 and V is TRBV7-2; D may be TRBD2 (5 bases). Germline V gives CDR1 SGHTA, CDR2 FQGNSA. The germline V and J ends were trimmed by 2 bases and 10 bases, with 12 bases remaining between them. The CDR3 runs to 13 residues. CDR3 bases: TGTGCCAGCAGCTTACCTAGCTTGGGGGAGCAGTTCTTC. Its translation: CASSLPSLGEQFF. Looking up the rest from reference TRBV7-2 and TRBJ2-1 gives the full variable domain: GAGVSQSPSNKVTEKGKDVELRCDPISGHTALYWYRQSLGQGLEFLIYFQGNSAPDKSGLPSDRFSAERTGGSVSTLTIQRTQQEDSAVYLCASSLPSLGEQFFGPGTRLTVL.

This clonotype was seen a few times. V gene TRBV12-3 or TRBV12-4 combines with J gene TRBJ2-5; D unclear. Near its end, the DNA agrees better with TRBJ2-7, so the J call may be wrong. This CDR3 is built from 14 residues. The CDR3, as DNA: TGTGCCAGCAGTCCAGAAACACAGAGTTACGAGCAGTACTTC. It is translated as CASSPETQSYEQYF.

The gene calls are TRBV2 and TRBJ2-3, with 12 positions matching TRBD2. Germline V gene data show CDR1 as SNHLY and CDR2 as FYNNEI. The CDR3 totals 17 residues. V was clipped by 3 bases and J by 2 bases; unmatched bases: 6. CDR3 sequence reads: CASSEGGLAGPTDTQYF. The CDR3 bases are TGTGCCAGCAGTGAGGGTGGACTAGCGGGACCCACAGATACGCAGTATTTT.

This chain connects TRBV5-6 to TRBJ2-3; perhaps D is TRBD1 or TRBD2 (6 bases each). The CDR3 has 17 amino acids. V lost 2 bases, J lost 4 bases, and 20 bases lay in between. Per the germline V gene, CDR1 is SGHDT and CDR2 is YYEEEE. The CDR3 DNA reads as TGTGCCAGCAGCTTTTTTTCGGCACGGGGGCGGGCAGATACGCAGTATTTT. Residues: CASSFFSARGRADTQYF.

This sequence joins TRBV29-1 and TRBJ1-1; TRBD1 agrees at 10 bases. The germline gives CDR1 SQVTM, CDR2 ANQGSEA. Trimming removed 7 bases from V and 7 bases from J; junction bases left unmatched: 6. The CDR3 covers 12 residues. The CDR3 sequence: CSALDRGLEAFF. As DNA, the CDR3 is TGCAGCGCACTAGACAGGGGGCTTGAAGCTTTCTTT.

The chain uses TRBV4-3 and TRBJ1-1, with 8 positions matching TRBD1. The germline CDR1 and CDR2 sequences are LGHNA and YSLEER. J lost 6 bases, V lost 4 bases, and 10 bases had no gene match. This CDR3 comprises 15 residues. CDR3 sequence (DNA): TGCGCCAGCAGCCCGGATTTCGACAGGGGTGCTGAAGCTTTCTTT. Protein sequence: CASSPDFDRGAEAFF.

V gene TRBV29-1 combines with J gene TRBJ2-5; D ambiguous. Trimming took off 0 bases at V and 4 bases at J, with 12 bases between the two ends. CDR1 is SQVTM, CDR2 ANQGSEA, per germline. The CDR3 extends over 14 amino acids. CDR3 sequence (DNA): TGCAGCGTTGAAGACGGAACCAGGAGAGAGACCCAGTACTTC. Residues: CSVEDGTRRETQYF.